Below are 10 T cell receptor beta chains sequenced from a single sample in a study of T cell repertoires in cytomegalovirus infection. Which antigens these TCRs recognize remains unknown. TCRdb re-called the reads through MiXCR, storing one row per CDR3 protein. The data hold more than 250,000 distinct CDR3 sequences, with around a quarter observed a single time. Sequencing was performed on cultured PBMCs, taken from culture after CMV antigen stimulation. The source of these receptors is a human donor in good health (CMV status not recorded). Some clones in this sample may be carry-over from other donors' samples.

This chain joins TRBV28 and TRBJ2-3, with a weak D call TRBD1 (6 bases). Germline CDR1 and CDR2: MDHEN and SYDVKM. Trimming took off 3 bases at V and 4 bases at J, with 11 bases between the two ends. This CDR3 has 14 residues. CDR3 sequence: CASSFVRGPDTQYF. The CDR3 bases are TGTGCCAGCAGTTTCGTCAGGGGTCCAGATACGCAGTATTTT. Full variable domain (remainder filled in from reference TRBV28 and TRBJ2-3): DVKVTQSSRYLVKRTGEKVFLECVQDMDHENMFWYRQDPGLGLRLIYFSYDVKMKEKGDIPEGYSVSREKKERFSLILESASTNQTSMYLCASSFVRGPDTQYFGPGTRLTVL.

At least ten counts were recorded for this clonotype. The chain has TRBV7-2 and TRBJ2-5, with D perhaps TRBD1 (7 bases). This CDR3 has 15 amino acids. V shed 3 bases and J shed 5 bases, with 16 bases lying between them. The germline gives CDR1 SGHTA, CDR2 FQGNSA. The DNA for the CDR3 is TGTGCCAGCAGCTTGGAGGGACAACAGGGGGAGACCCAGTACTTC. This gives the protein CASSLEGQQGETQYF.

V gene TRBV27 combines with J gene TRBJ2-3; TRBD2 might be the D (5 bases). Germline V CDR1 and CDR2: MNHEY, SMNVEV (reference sequence). V dropped 6 bases and J dropped 0 bases, with 13 bases sitting between them. The CDR3 length is 15 residues. As DNA, the CDR3 is TGTGCCAGCAGAGAGACGGGAACTAGCACAGATACGCAGTATTTT. This encodes CASRETGTSTDTQYF.

This clonotype was counted many times. The chain uses TRBV12-3 or TRBV12-4 and TRBJ2-1, with TRBD2 matching over 7 bases. J lost 5 bases, V lost 5 bases, and 6 bases had no gene match. This CDR3 contains 14 residues. The CDR3: CASSAKRGDNEQFF. The CDR3 DNA follows: TGTGCCAGCAGTGCCAAGCGGGGCGACAATGAGCAGTTCTTC.

This clonotype was recorded many times. The chain recombines TRBV7-2 with TRBJ2-3; 7 positions agree with TRBD2. The CDR3 is made up of 16 amino acids. V gave up 2 bases and J gave up 5 bases; unmatched junction bases: 10. CDR1 is SGHTA, CDR2 FQGNSA, per germline. The CDR3 nucleotides read TGTGCCAGCAGCTTATGGGCTAGCGGAGGCCGAGATACGCAGTATTTT. Translated: CASSLWASGGRDTQYF.

This sequence joins TRBV12-3 or TRBV12-4 and TRBJ2-7; D is perhaps TRBD2 (6 bases). Trimming cost V 5 bases and J 0 bases, with 14 bases left between them. The CDR3 runs to 15 residues. The CDR3 protein is CASSLEGPDSYEQYF. The DNA of the CDR3 is TGTGCCAGCAGTCTGGAGGGACCCGACTCCTACGAGCAGTACTTC.

The chain recombines TRBV11-3 with TRBJ1-6, with 10 bases that match TRBD1. The CDR3 is 15 amino acids. CDR1 is SGHNT, CDR2 YENEEA, per germline. With V trimmed by 5 bases and J by 8 bases, 6 bases remained unmatched. CDR3 region: CASSPTGTGDSPLHF. CDR3 DNA: TGTGCCAGCAGCCCCACCGGGACAGGGGATTCACCCCTCCACTTT.

This clonotype was recorded a few times. V and J are TRBV20-1 and TRBJ2-1; 8 nucleotides agree with TRBD2. The germline gives CDR1 DFQATT, CDR2 SNEGSKA (reference sequence). With V trimmed by 2 bases and J by 2 bases, 5 bases remained unmatched. This CDR3 is built from 15 residues. CDR3 sequence: CSARSGTRTYNEQFF. CDR3 DNA sequence: TGCAGTGCTAGATCCGGGACTAGGACCTACAATGAGCAGTTCTTC.

This clonotype occurred many times. The chain carries TRBV7-9 and TRBJ2-3; D perhaps matches TRBD2 (5 bases). This CDR3 has 18 residues. Per the germline V gene, CDR1 is SEHNR and CDR2 is FQNEAQ (reference sequence). V lost 3 bases to trimming and J lost 3 bases, with 22 bases between them. As DNA, the CDR3 is TGTGCCAGCAGCTTGCCCCTGGGCACTAGGGAAAGGACAGATACGCAGTATTTT. It yields the protein CASSLPLGTRERTDTQYF.

This clonotype was picked up a small number of times. This sequence joins TRBV7-9 and TRBJ2-3; the D gene is possibly TRBD1 (6 bases). V was pared by 1 base and J by 2 bases, with 16 bases between. The CDR3 covers 17 residues. Germline V gene sequence: CDR1 SEHNR, CDR2 FQNEAQ (reference sequence). The CDR3 DNA is TGTGCCAGCAGCTTAGGCCGACAGGCCCTCCTCACAGATACGCAGTATTTT. Its protein product is CASSLGRQALLTDTQYF.